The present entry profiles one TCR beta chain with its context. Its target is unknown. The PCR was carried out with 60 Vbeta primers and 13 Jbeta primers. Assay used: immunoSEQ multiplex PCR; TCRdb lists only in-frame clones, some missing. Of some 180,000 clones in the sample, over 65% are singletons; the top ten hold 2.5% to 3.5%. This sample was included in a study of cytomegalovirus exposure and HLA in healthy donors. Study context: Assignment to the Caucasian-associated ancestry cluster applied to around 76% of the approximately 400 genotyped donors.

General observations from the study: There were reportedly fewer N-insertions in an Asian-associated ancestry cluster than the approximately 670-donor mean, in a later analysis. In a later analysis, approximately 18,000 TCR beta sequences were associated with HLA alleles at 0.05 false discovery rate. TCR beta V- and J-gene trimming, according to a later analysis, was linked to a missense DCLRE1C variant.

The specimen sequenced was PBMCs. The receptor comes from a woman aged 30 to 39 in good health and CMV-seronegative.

The CDR3 loop is CATSRAWDSAGTNEQFF. The CDR3 nucleotides are TGTGCCACCAGCAGAGCTTGGGACTCTGCAGGAACAAATGAGCAGTTCTTC. This chain connects TRBV15 to TRBJ2-1, with D perhaps TRBD2 (6 bases). CDR3 size: 17 residues. Germline V lookup: CDR1 LNHNV, CDR2 YYDKDF (reference sequence). Trimming took off 1 base at V and 7 bases at J, with 20 bases between the two ends.